The clone carrying this T cell receptor beta chain was recorded at least ten times. The data stem from a study of T cell repertoires in cytomegalovirus infection. Whole-study context: Both a matching HLA type and CMV infection were indicated by public TCR beta signatures.

TCRdb used MiXCR to reprocess the reads, holding one entry per CDR3 protein. This table holds around 450,000 distinct CDR3 sequences, about 33% found once. V lost 3 bases and J lost 5, with 8 bases in between. The CDR3 consists of 13 residues. CDR1 is SGHVS, CDR2 FNYEAQ, per germline. This clonotype was sampled from a human donor in good health (CMV status not recorded). Some clones in this sample may be carry-over from other donors' samples. The chain couples TRBV7-6 to TRBJ1-5; D remains ambiguous. The source material was PBMCs. CDR3 in amino acids: CASSFGEDQPQHF. As DNA, the CDR3 is TGTGCCAGCAGCTTTGGGGAGGATCAGCCCCAGCATTTT.